Below are 29 T cell receptor beta chains sequenced from a single sample in a study of OX40 agonist ivuxolimab in advanced cancers. The table came from immunoSEQ multiplex PCR; TCRdb's copy has only in-frame clones and leaves some out. Seen here are about 62,000 clones, 79% observed once, and the top ten hold approximately 11%. The source was CD4+ or CD8+ T cells sorted from blood, collected in a trial of the OX40 agonist ivuxolimab. Source of these receptors: an adult with an advanced solid tumor such as melanoma, head and neck, liver or kidney cancer.

This rearrangement joins TRBV14 to TRBJ2-1; D uncertain. The CDR3 contains 11 residues. Germline V gene data show CDR1 as SGHDN and CDR2 as FVKESK. V dropped 0 bases and J dropped 10 bases, with 4 bases sitting between them. This CDR3 is CASSQDYEQFF. The CDR3 DNA sequence: TGTGCCAGCAGCCAAGATTACGAGCAGTTCTTC. The entire variable domain, with the rest obtained from reference TRBV14 and TRBJ2-1, is as follows: EAGVTQFPSHSVIEKGQTVTLRCDPISGHDNLYWYRRVMGKEIKFLLHFVKESKQDESGMPNNRFLAERTGGTYSTLKVQPAELEDSGVYFCASSQDYEQFFGPGTRLTVL.

V is TRBV7-8 and J is TRBJ1-1, with D uncertain. CDR1 and CDR2 (germline): SGHVS, FQNEAQ. Trimming stripped 2 bases from V and 8 bases from J, with 6 bases between. This CDR3 is 11 amino acids long. The CDR3 nucleotides read TGTGCCAGCAGCTTACTTTCAGAAGCTTTCTTT. Residues: CASSLLSEAFF.

The chain carries TRBV28 and TRBJ1-1, with D unclear. Germline-derived CDR1 and CDR2 are MDHEN and SYDVKM. The CDR3 has 15 amino acids. Deletions cut 0 bases from V and 0 bases from J, with 8 bases between. CDR3 residues: CASSLWSGMNTEAFF. The CDR3 DNA reads as TGTGCCAGCAGTTTATGGTCTGGGATGAACACTGAAGCTTTCTTT.

This clone was counted only a few times. The rearrangement uses TRBV5-1 and TRBJ2-7, with no clear D. V was trimmed by 3 bases and J by 0 bases, leaving 10 bases between them. The CDR3 consists of 14 residues. The V gene's germline CDR1 is SGHRS and CDR2 YFSETQ. This CDR3 reads CASSSPGRSYEQYF. Written as DNA, the CDR3 is TGCGCCAGCAGCTCCCCCGGGCGCTCCTACGAGCAGTACTTC.

This clone appeared once. The rearrangement uses TRBV6-4 and TRBJ1-1; D is uncertain. Germline values: CDR1 MRHNA, CDR2 SNTAGT. The CDR3 length is 12 residues. With 3 bases removed from V and 9 bases from J, the gap between germline ends came to 11 bases. CDR3 protein: CASSEIGGKAFF. The CDR3 coding sequence is TGTGCCAGCAGTGAGATCGGAGGCAAAGCTTTCTTT.

This chain links TRBV7-6 with TRBJ1-2; D remains ambiguous. Germline V CDR1 and CDR2: SGHVS, FNYEAQ. V lost 1 base to trimming and J lost 1 base, with 13 bases between them. The CDR3 totals 16 residues. The CDR3, as DNA: TGTGCCAGCAGCTTAGTCGCAAGCCCCAATAACTATGGCTACACCTTC. It specifies CASSLVASPNNYGYTF.

This chain joins TRBV6-5 and TRBJ2-5; 10 bases are a match to TRBD2. The CDR3 has 16 residues. V shed 0 bases and J 3 bases; nucleotides not matched to a gene: 4. The V gene's germline CDR1 is MNHEY and CDR2 SVGAGI. Here the CDR3 DNA reads TGTGCCAGCAGTTACTCGGAGCGGGGGGGGAAAGAGACCCAGTACTTC. It specifies CASSYSERGGKETQYF.

The chain employs TRBV5-5 and TRBJ1-5; D is uncertain. V was cut by 0 bases and J by 5 bases, with 6 bases left in between. The CDR3 has 13 residues. Germline V lookup: CDR1 SGHKS, CDR2 YYEKEE (reference sequence). DNA of the CDR3: TGTGCCAGCAGCTTGGACAGAGATCAGCCCCAGCATTTT. Translation: CASSLDRDQPQHF.

This chain links TRBV14 with TRBJ1-2; TRBD1 might be the D (6 bases). Trimming took 0 bases from V and 4 from J, leaving 18 bases between them. In germline, CDR1 is SGHDN, CDR2 FVKESK. This CDR3 has 17 residues. CDR3: CASSQEGSYGGAYGYTF. The CDR3 nucleotides read TGTGCCAGCAGCCAAGAAGGATCTTATGGGGGGGCCTATGGCTACACCTTC.

The chain couples TRBV5-6 to TRBJ2-1, with 16 bases matching TRBD2. The ends lost 5 bases at V and 9 bases at J; junction bases unmatched: 8. The CDR3 length is 16 residues. CDR1 and CDR2 from the germline V gene are SGHDT and YYEEEE. The CDR3 region is CASRPGTSGRGGEQFF. The CDR3 DNA sequence: TGTGCCAGCAGACCTGGGACTAGCGGGAGGGGTGGTGAGCAGTTCTTC.

The genes are TRBV5-4 and TRBJ2-6; no firm D call. CDR3 length equals 14 residues. The V end was cut by 4 bases, the J end by 4 bases, with 9 bases between. Germline CDR1 SGHNT, CDR2 YYREEE (reference sequence). The chain's CDR3 is CASSRPSGANVLTF. The CDR3 DNA reads as TGTGCCAGCAGCCGACCTTCGGGGGCCAACGTCCTGACTTTC.

The chain carries TRBV27 and TRBJ2-7; TRBD2 might be the D (6 bases). The CDR3 has 15 residues. The germline V gene encodes CDR1 MNHEY and CDR2 SMNVEV (reference sequence). The V end lost 6 bases, the J end lost 1 base, and 16 bases lay between the germline ends. The CDR3 nucleotides read TGTGCCAGCAGCTTCGTACTAGGAGGGTCCTACGAGCAGTACTTC. Its protein is CASSFVLGGSYEQYF.

This clone has just a few counts. The chain joins TRBV29-1 to TRBJ1-2; D is undetermined. The CDR3 contains 13 residues. Germline assignment: CDR1 SQVTM and CDR2 ANQGSEA. Trimming cost V 8 bases and J 6 bases, with 19 bases left between them. The CDR3 bases are TGCAGCTTCTCAGATGGGTTTAGTGATGGCTACACCTTC. Translating it yields CSFSDGFSDGYTF. Complete variable domain (other parts from reference TRBV29-1 and TRBJ1-2): SAVISQKPSRDICQRGTSLTIQCQVDSQVTMMFWYRQQPGQSLTLIATANQGSEATYESGFVIDKFPISRPNLTFSTLTVSNMSPEDSSIYLCSFSDGFSDGYTFGSGTRLTVV.

The chain has TRBV14 and TRBJ2-1; 13 bases fit TRBD2. Germline CDR1 is SGHDN and CDR2 is FVKESK. Unmatched junction bases numbered 1, after V lost 4 bases and J lost 10 bases. This CDR3 comprises 13 residues. CDR3: CASSPGLAGEQFF. The CDR3 DNA is TGTGCCAGCAGCCCGGGACTAGCGGGAGAGCAGTTCTTC.

The rearrangement links TRBV6-1 to TRBJ2-1; D may correspond to TRBD1 or TRBD2 (6 bases each). Trimming removed 2 bases at V and 5 bases at J, with 10 bases between. From germline, CDR1 is MNHNS and CDR2 SASEGT. The CDR3 runs to 14 residues. The CDR3, as DNA: TGTGCCAGCAGTGAAACGGGGGCCAACAATGAGCAGTTCTTC. It translates to CASSETGANNEQFF.

This clone was recorded a few times. The rearrangement joins TRBV6-5 to TRBJ2-7, with D unclear. Germline V gene lookup returns CDR1 MNHEY and CDR2 SVGAGI. This CDR3 comprises 11 residues. V gave up 4 bases and J gave up 3 bases, with 4 bases separating them. CDR3 nucleotide sequence: TGTGCCAGCAGTTCATTCTACGAGCAGTACTTC. This sequence encodes CASSSFYEQYF.

In its sample, this clone was seen once. V and J are TRBV7-9 and TRBJ1-3; D possibly corresponds to TRBD1 (6 bases). Trimming removed 5 bases at V and 11 bases at J, with 19 bases between. Germline loops: CDR1 SEHNR, CDR2 FQNEAQ (reference sequence). The CDR3 runs to 14 residues. The CDR3 here is CASSQTGLIDAIYF. CDR3 bases: TGTGCCAGCAGCCAGACAGGCCTCATAGACGCCATATATTTT. The full variable domain, its missing parts supplied by reference TRBV7-9 and TRBJ1-3, is DTGVSQNPRHKITKRGQNVTFRCDPISEHNRLYWYRQTLGQGPEFLTYFQNEAQLEKSRLLSDRFSAERPKGSFSTLEIQRTEQGDSAMYLCASSQTGLIDAIYFGEGSWLTVV.

The chain couples TRBV9 to TRBJ1-6, with D maybe TRBD1 (6 bases). This CDR3 has 14 amino acids. Germline CDR1 reads SGDLS; CDR2 reads YYNGEE. V was trimmed by 4 bases and J by 4 bases, leaving 9 bases between them. The CDR3 is CASSLQGYNSPLHF. The CDR3 region has the DNA TGTGCCAGCAGCCTCCAGGGGTATAATTCACCCCTCCACTTT.

The chain uses TRBV19 and TRBJ1-1; a possible D gene is TRBD1 (5 bases). V lost 7 bases and J 7 bases, leaving 19 bases between the germline ends. CDR3 length equals 14 residues. Germline CDR1 reads LNHDA; CDR2 reads SQIVND (reference sequence). The CDR3 DNA reads as TGTGCCAGTAAAGGGTCGGGGGGTTGGGATGAAGCTTTCTTT. This gives the protein CASKGSGGWDEAFF. The whole variable domain, filled in from reference TRBV19 and TRBJ1-1, reads DGGITQSPKYLFRKEGQNVTLSCEQNLNHDAMYWYRQDPGQGLRLIYYSQIVNDFQKGDIAEGYSVSREKKESFPLTVTSAQKNPTAFYLCASKGSGGWDEAFFGQGTRLTVV.

V is TRBV10-3 and J is TRBJ2-7, with TRBD1 identical over 9 bases. V was clipped by 5 bases and J by 5 bases; unmatched bases: 10. The CDR3 covers 15 residues. Germline CDR1 reads ENHRY; CDR2 reads SYGVKD. This chain's CDR3 is CAISPLGTGYHEQYF. In nucleotides, the CDR3 is TGTGCCATCAGTCCACTTGGGACAGGGTACCACGAGCAGTACTTC.

In this sample, this clone turned up once. The chain carries TRBV5-4 and TRBJ1-2; D uncertain. The germline V and J ends were trimmed by 8 bases and 0 bases, with 5 bases remaining between them. CDR3 length: 11 amino acids. Germline-derived CDR1 and CDR2 are SGHNT and YYREEE (reference sequence). The CDR3 reads CASSANYGYTF. Here the CDR3 DNA reads TGTGCCAGTTCAGCTAACTATGGCTACACCTTC.

The chain couples TRBV11-2 to TRBJ1-4; D ambiguous. V lost 7 bases to trimming and J lost 5 bases, with 17 bases between them. There are 15 residues in the CDR3. Germline V gene lookup returns CDR1 SGHAT and CDR2 FQNNGV. In DNA, the CDR3 is TGTGCCAGCACCCTCGGCGCGTTGGTAAATGAAAAACTGTTTTTT. Its protein is CASTLGALVNEKLFF.

CDR3 nucleotides: TGCGCCAGCAGCTTGGCGAGGACCGGGGGGAACGAGCAGTACTTC. As protein: CASSLARTGGNEQYF. V and J are TRBV5-1 and TRBJ2-7, with 7 positions matching TRBD2. J gave up 5 bases and V 0 bases, and 8 bases lay outside the gene matches. The CDR3 spans 15 residues. CDR1 and CDR2 (germline): SGHRS, YFSETQ.

This clone was observed a few times. The chain recombines TRBV19 with TRBJ1-2; 8 bases align to TRBD1. Germline values: CDR1 LNHDA, CDR2 SQIVND (reference sequence). This CDR3 comprises 11 residues. J gave up 8 bases and V 9 bases, and 5 bases lay outside the gene matches. The CDR3, as DNA: TGTGCCAGCGAACAGGGGGGCGGCTACACCTTC. It codes for CASEQGGGYTF.

This clone occurred a few times. V is TRBV4-2 and J is TRBJ2-5; D is perhaps TRBD1 (5 bases). Germline CDR1 is LGHNA and CDR2 is YNFKEQ. The V end was cut by 5 bases, the J end by 4 bases, with 23 bases between. The CDR3 runs 17 residues. The CDR3 sequence is CASSLRGEEQDGETQYF. DNA of the CDR3: TGTGCCAGCAGCTTAAGGGGCGAGGAACAGGATGGAGAGACCCAGTACTTC.

The chain couples TRBV4-3 to TRBJ2-1, with 7 bases that match TRBD2. Per germline, CDR1 LGHNA and CDR2 YSLEER. CDR3 length: 14 amino acids. Trimming removed 4 bases from V and 6 bases from J; junction bases left unmatched: 6. As DNA, the CDR3 is TGCGCCAGCAGCCGAGACTCGGGAGGCAATGAGCAGTTCTTC. Translated: CASSRDSGGNEQFF.

A few counts support this clone. The gene calls are TRBV5-1 and TRBJ2-3; TRBD1 agrees at 12 bases. From germline, CDR1 is SGHRS and CDR2 YFSETQ. This CDR3 region has 16 residues. Germline trimming cut 4 bases from V and 4 bases from J; bases unmatched to any gene: 7. This CDR3 reads CASSPGTGGAADTQYF. The CDR3 nucleotides read TGCGCCAGCAGCCCCGGGACAGGGGGCGCGGCAGATACGCAGTATTTT.

CDR3 protein: CASSIGPRETEAFF. The CDR3 DNA reads as TGTGCCAGTAGTATAGGGCCGCGGGAAACTGAAGCTTTCTTT. The chain carries TRBV19 and TRBJ1-1; D is ambiguous. CDR1 and CDR2 (germline): LNHDA, SQIVND (reference sequence). V was shortened by 1 base and J by 5 bases, with 11 bases between the two germline ends. The CDR3 is 14 amino acids.

The J gene is TRBJ1-3, the V gene TRBV5-6, with D tentatively TRBD1 (6 bases). CDR3 size: 13 residues. Trimming left V 6 bases short and J 2 bases short, with 9 bases between. The germline V gene encodes CDR1 SGHDT and CDR2 YYEEEE. Written as DNA, the CDR3 is TGTGCCAGCACTACAGGGCCTGGAAACACCATATATTTT. Protein: CASTTGPGNTIYF.